A selection of T cell receptor beta chains follows, all from one sample in a study of neurological immune-mediated disorders. TCRdb recomputed calls from the 5' RACE reads with MiXCR, one row per CDR3 protein. This table has tens of thousands of distinct CDR3 sequences, 3.5% to 5% appearing once. The sequencing sample was made of PBMCs. These receptors all come from a young man with multiple sclerosis. Each CDR3 is given with its conserved first and last residue. D genes are given only for firm matches. Size tells how often a clone was seen (once, few, many) or the class of an expanded clone, and some rows leave it out.

TRBJ1-3,many,-,TRBV20-1,CSAGVGDPFSGNTIYF,TGCAGTGCCGGGGTGGGGGATCCATTCTCTGGAAACACCATATATTTT
TRBJ1-1,many,-,TRBV6-6,CASSTGGNTEAFF,TGTGCCAGCAGTACCGGGGGTAACACTGAAGCTTTCTTT
TRBJ2-7,many,-,TRBV3-1,CASSQLGAEQYF,TGTGCCAGCAGCCAATTAGGTGCCGAGCAGTACTTC
TRBJ2-7,many,-,TRBV27,CASSLGGHEDYEQYF,TGTGCCAGCAGTTTGGGTGGACACGAAGACTACGAGCAGTACTTC
TRBJ2-1,few,-,TRBV5-1,CASSLGKEYNEQFF,TGCGCCAGCAGCTTGGGAAAGGAGTACAATGAGCAGTTCTTC
TRBJ2-5,many,TRBD1,TRBV6-5,CAGHPELTGKETQYF,TGTGCCGGCCACCCCGAGCTGACAGGGAAAGAGACCCAGTACTTC
TRBJ1-5,many,-,TRBV10-3,CAISESGVVGQNRNQPQHF,TGTGCCATCAGTGAGTCGGGCGTTGTCGGGCAGAATAGGAATCAGCCCCAGCATTTT
TRBJ2-5,many,TRBD2,TRBV7-9,CAIQGPGGSETQYF,TGTGCCATCCAAGGTCCGGGCGGGAGTGAGACCCAGTACTTC
TRBJ2-3,few,TRBD2,TRBV5-1,CASSLQAGGSTDTQYF,TGCGCCAGCAGTTTACAAGCGGGGGGGAGCACAGATACGCAGTATTTT
TRBJ1-3,many,-,TRBV14,CASSLMPGSVGNTIYF,TGTGCCAGCAGCCTAATGCCGGGGTCGGTAGGAAACACCATATATTTT
TRBJ2-5,few,-,TRBV5-1,CASSLEPGAGETQYF,TGCGCCAGCAGCTTGGAACCGGGGGCAGGCGAGACCCAGTACTTC
TRBJ2-6,many,-,TRBV6-6,CASSYRQVSGANVLTF,TGTGCCAGCAGTTACAGACAGGTGTCTGGGGCCAACGTCCTGACTTTC
TRBJ2-7,-,-,TRBV7-2,CASSLAGGNYEQYF,TGTGCCAGCAGCTTAGCAGGGGGTAACTACGAGCAGTACTTC
TRBJ2-6,many,TRBD1,TRBV18,CASSPKDRGPGANVLTF,TGTGCCAGCTCACCAAAGGACAGGGGGCCTGGGGCCAACGTCCTGACTTTC
TRBJ2-7,few,TRBD1,TRBV5-1,CASSLAVSGTGVEQYF,TGCGCCAGCAGCTTGGCAGTTTCCGGGACAGGGGTCGAGCAGTACTTC
TRBJ1-1,-,-,TRBV20-1,CSALQGDTEAFF,TGCAGTGCCTTACAGGGCGACACTGAAGCTTTCTTT
TRBJ2-3,-,-,TRBV20-1,CSASQDRDAQQYF,TGCAGTGCTAGCCAGGACCGGGACGCCCAGCAGTATTTT
TRBJ2-1,many,-,TRBV20-1,CSAYTGMGYNEQFF,TGCAGTGCTTATACAGGGATGGGATACAATGAGCAGTTCTTC
TRBJ2-6,medium-sized,-,TRBV5-1,CASSLSGAGANVLTF,TGCGCCAGCAGCTTGTCCGGGGCTGGGGCCAACGTCCTGACTTTC
TRBJ1-1,many,TRBD1,TRBV6-2/TRBV6-3,CASSQTGPNTEAFF,TGTGCCAGCAGTCAGACAGGGCCGAACACTGAAGCTTTCTTT
TRBJ2-7,few,TRBD1,TRBV20-1,CSGREQGVFYEQYF,TGCAGTGGAAGGGAACAGGGGGTGTTCTACGAGCAGTACTTC
TRBJ1-4,many,TRBD1,TRBV4-2,CASSQGKGGQVLREKLFF,TGTGCCAGCAGCCAAGGGAAAGGTGGACAGGTTCTAAGGGAAAAACTGTTTTTT
TRBJ2-2,many,TRBD2,TRBV20-1,CSARGPLAGDQGTGELFF,TGCAGTGCTAGAGGCCCTCTAGCGGGGGATCAGGGCACCGGGGAGCTGTTTTTT
TRBJ2-7,many,TRBD1,TRBV4-2,CASSQLGQAHEQYF,TGTGCCAGCAGCCAATTGGGACAGGCCCACGAGCAGTACTTC
TRBJ2-2,many,-,TRBV11-2,CASSFFIQGAGELFF,TGTGCCAGCAGCTTTTTCATACAGGGCGCCGGGGAGCTGTTTTTT
TRBJ2-3,many,-,TRBV6-5,CASSYSKSTDTQYF,TGTGCCAGCAGTTACTCGAAGAGCACAGATACGCAGTATTTT
TRBJ2-2,many,TRBD2,TRBV9,CASSSRGGDGELFF,TGTGCCAGCAGCTCCCGCGGGGGGGACGGGGAGCTGTTTTTT
TRBJ2-7,many,-,TRBV20-1,CSASEGPGFYGQYF,TGCAGTGCTTCCGAGGGACCCGGCTTTTACGGGCAGTACTTC
TRBJ1-2,few,-,TRBV29-1,CSVAGQTIYGYTF,TGCAGCGTTGCTGGGCAGACTATCTATGGCTACACCTTC
TRBJ2-7,-,-,TRBV12-3/TRBV12-4,CASSSATSGEQYF,TGTGCCAGCAGTTCAGCAACGTCGGGAGAGCAGTACTTC
TRBJ1-1,-,-,TRBV5-1,CASTEYTANTEAFF,TGCGCCAGCACCGAGTACACGGCGAACACTGAAGCTTTCTTT
TRBJ2-3,many,-,TRBV7-9,CASSLGQPSTDTQYF,TGTGCCAGCAGCTTAGGACAGCCTAGCACAGATACGCAGTATTTT
TRBJ1-1,-,-,TRBV5-1,CASSLRVGQRNTEAFF,TGCGCCAGCAGCTTAAGAGTCGGACAGAGGAACACTGAAGCTTTCTTT
TRBJ1-4,many,-,TRBV5-6,CASSYKDFGDEKLFF,TGTGCCAGCAGCTACAAGGACTTCGGGGATGAAAAACTGTTTTTT
TRBJ2-1,few,-,TRBV3-1,CASSQPEKSYNEQFF,TGTGCCAGCAGCCAACCGGAAAAGTCCTACAATGAGCAGTTCTTC
TRBJ2-2,few,-,TRBV10-2,CASTLAGELFF,TGCGCCAGCACCCTAGCCGGGGAGCTGTTTTTT
TRBJ2-1,many,TRBD2,TRBV29-1,CSVTPRTSGDNNEQFF,TGCAGCGTCACCCCCCGGACTAGCGGGGACAACAATGAGCAGTTCTTC
TRBJ1-1,many,TRBD1,TRBV13,CASSSDRAEAFF,TGTGCCAGCAGCTCAGACAGGGCTGAAGCTTTCTTT
TRBJ2-1,many,-,TRBV7-9,CASSLDVRKGYNEQFF,TGTGCCAGCAGCTTAGATGTGAGGAAAGGTTACAATGAGCAGTTCTTC
TRBJ1-2,many,-,TRBV6-5,CASSATGAMLGYTF,TGTGCCAGCAGTGCAACCGGGGCCATGCTTGGCTACACCTTC
TRBJ1-3,many,-,TRBV18,CASSPINTIYF,TGTGCCAGCTCACCGATAAACACCATATATTTT
TRBJ1-1,medium-sized,-,TRBV5-5,CASSPGPMNTEAFF,TGTGCCAGCAGCCCCGGACCCATGAACACTGAAGCTTTCTTT